This paragraph reports one T cell receptor beta chain. This clone occurred a few times. The antigen it recognizes is unknown. Base qualities are not recorded, but no much larger clone differs from it by a single base. This entry is derived from a study of T cell therapy product for transplant patients (dated by TCRdb to about 2019). Background for the entire study: The wider healthy donor group comprised about 20 individuals, roughly ten male and 9 female, aged 25 to 81 years, in Berlin, Germany. Using CMV as the model virus, the study developed a next-generation autologous adoptive antiviral T-cell product for immunosuppressed solid organ transplant patients. The expansion media were supplemented with either IL-7 and IL-15 at approximately 9.9 ng/ml or IL-2 at roughly 54 U/ml. To assess clonal composition, TCRbeta repertoires were compared between rapamycin-treated and untreated CMV-specific T-cell products derived from the same donors. TCRbeta repertoire analysis of rapamycin-treated and untreated products involved n = 3 healthy donors. What the research found in general, with its limitations: The authors proposed that the higher clonal diversity in Rapa-TCPs may reflect the survival of low-frequency clones and the preferential expansion of central memory T cells. A more diverse, less clonal TCRbeta repertoire and a greater number of distinct clones were observed in rapamycin-treated products than in untreated products. Many clones were shared between paired products from the same donor, whereas no overlap was observed between repertoires from different donors. Roughly 65% of the repertoire was covered by the top 10 clones in rapamycin-treated products, versus roughly 90% in untreated products.

This specimen's label is to be understood as: CMVpp65/IE-1-reactive T cells enriched by IFNgamma capture and expanded in vitro. PBMCs were stimulated for 5 to 7 hours with overlapping CMV pp65 and IE-1 peptide pools, each at approximately 0.46 ug/ml. IFNgamma-producing CMV-stimulated cells were positively selected with the IFNgamma Secretion Assay-Cell Enrichment and Detection Kit (Miltenyi Biotec). Enriched IFNgamma+ cells were cultured with irradiated autologous feeders plus either IL-7/IL-15 or IL-2 for over 20 days. To get enough cells for the different cell sorting steps, buffy coats were taken from 3 of the 19 healthy donors. Peripheral blood mononuclear cells were isolated by Biocoll density gradient centrifugation. DRK supplied the buffy coats from healthy donors. Deletion took 6 bases off V and 2 bases off J, with a span of 5 bases between the germline ends. Including the terminal cysteine and phenylalanine, the CDR3 comprises 11 residues. Of all the DNA, just the CDR3 is kept, 33 bases in frame from base 1. The germline V gene (reference sequence) provides CDR1 DFQATT and CDR2 SNEGSKA.

Genomic DNA was extracted with an AllPrep DNA/RNA Kit and TCRbeta CDR3 regions were amplified with the immunoSEQ hsTCRb Kit. Turning to the authors' computational methods: Productive rearrangements were in-frame CDR3 nucleotide sequences without stop codons, analyzed in immunoSEQ Analyzer 3.0. Sample overlap was measured using the Morisita index, while clonality was calculated from productive entropy normalized to the number of productive rearrangements. TCRdb limited this immuneACCESS table to in-frame rearrangements with V and J called. A share of clones is missing; checked studies link under half to unresolved V genes, and the rest is unexplained. The V and J calls and the clone size are those of that table, but D and trimming were determined from the DNA. The sample records approximately 960 clones, 35% to 55% of which are singletons. The ten largest clones add up to around 25% of the sample.

This receptor was identified in an adult in good health. The V gene is TRBV20-1 and the J gene is TRBJ2-1; no D gene call is confident. The sequenced sample was a sorted cell population cultured from PBMCs. The CDR3: CSAHAYNEQFF. The nucleotide sequence reads as follows: TGCAGTGCCCACGCCTACAATGAGCAGTTCTTC.